Listed below are T cell receptor beta chains from one sample, sequenced in a study of shared clonotypes between healthy human individuals. The protocol was immunoSEQ multiplex PCR, while the TCRdb copy is restricted to in-frame clones and leaves out a portion. The sample has a few million clones, approximately 93% seen once; the top ten hold 0.35% to 0.45%. The sequencing sample was made of naive CD4+ T cells from PBMCs. These receptors were obtained from a man younger than 35 in good health. Some clones in this sample may be carry-over from other donors' samples. The CDR3 runs from the conserved cysteine through the conserved F or W. D genes are given only for firm matches.

D gene	J gene	V gene	CDR3 protein	CDR3 DNA
NA	TRBJ2-1	TRBV2	CASSVGQGSYNEQFF	TGTGCCAGCAGTGTTGGTCAGGGGTCCTACAATGAGCAGTTCTTC
NA	TRBJ1-3	TRBV7-9	CASSRYSDSGNTIYF	TGTGCCAGCAGCCGATACAGTGACTCTGGAAACACCATATATTTT
NA	TRBJ2-7	TRBV28	CASSPQGGVYEQYF	TGTGCCAGCAGTCCCCAGGGGGGCGTCTACGAGCAGTACTTC
NA	TRBJ1-1	TRBV5-8	CASSKWSGLEAFF	TGTGCCAGCAGCAAATGGTCAGGACTTGAAGCTTTCTTT
TRBD1	TRBJ1-5	TRBV6-5	CASSLDRGTPQHF	TGTGCCAGCAGTCTGGACAGGGGAACGCCCCAGCATTTT
NA	TRBJ2-1	TRBV11-2	CASSLPAGTASVSKFF	TGTGCCAGCAGCTTACCCGCCGGGACTGCGTCCGTGTCGAAGTTCTTC
TRBD1	TRBJ2-7	TRBV29-1	CSVLEPGQIYEQYF	TGCAGCGTCCTTGAACCGGGACAGATTTACGAGCAGTACTTC
NA	TRBJ2-7	TRBV5-1	CASSLGVGGDLHEQYF	TGCGCCAGCAGCTTGGGGGTGGGAGGAGACCTCCACGAGCAGTACTTC
NA	TRBJ2-6	TRBV28	CASSLTRYGANVLTF	TGTGCCAGCAGTTTAACCAGGTATGGGGCCAACGTCCTGACTTTC
TRBD1	TRBJ2-5	TRBV5-1	CASSLTGTGGEETQYF	TGCGCCAGCAGCTTAACCGGGACAGGGGGCGAAGAGACCCAGTACTTC
NA	TRBJ2-1	TRBV14	CASSQAGLEQFF	TGTGCCAGCAGCCAAGCCGGACTTGAGCAGTTCTTC